The rows below give T cell receptor beta chains drawn from one sample of a study of blood T cells in healthy people across ages. TCRdb re-called the 5' RACE reads with MiXCR, one entry per CDR3 protein. The sample holds around 800,000 distinct CDR3 sequences; 62% are singletons and the top ten take around 30%. The sequenced sample was blood. These receptors originate from a man aged 30 to 39 in good health. CDR3s include the opening cysteine and the closing phenylalanine or tryptophan. The D gene is left open where the match is weak. Clone size is given for some rows only: seen once, a few or many times, or a class if the clone is expanded.

>few|14|NA|TRBJ2-3|TRBV7-6
CASSAGLITDTQYF
TGTGCCAGCAGTGCGGGACTTATCACAGATACGCAGTATTTT
>NA|21|NA|TRBJ1-6|TRBV6-2/TRBV6-3
CASSYPKDRRLLGSYNSPLHF
TGTGCCAGCAGTTACCCGAAGGACCGTCGGCTACTCGGCTCCTATAATTCACCCCTCCACTTT
>NA|11|NA|TRBJ2-7|TRBV5-1
CASSSTYEKYF
TGCGCCAGCAGCTCGACCTACGAGAAGTACTTC
>few|13|TRBD1|TRBJ2-7|TRBV20-1
CSARRQGSYEQYF
TGCAGTGCTAGAAGACAGGGAAGCTATGAGCAGTACTTC
>NA|15|NA|TRBJ2-3|TRBV14
CASSPRNGFTDTQYF
TGTGCCAGCAGCCCACGTAATGGTTTCACAGATACGCAGTATTTT
>NA|17|NA|TRBJ1-2|TRBV10-3
CAISGFSNRANLYGYTF
TGTGCCATCAGTGGGTTCTCCAACAGAGCTAATTTATATGGCTACACCTTC
>few|16|TRBD2|TRBJ2-5|TRBV7-2
CASSTGLAIGLGTQYF
TGTGCCAGCAGCACGGGACTAGCGATTGGGCTCGGGACCCAGTACTTC
>many|15|TRBD1|TRBJ2-1|TRBV20-1
CSARDLGTDYNEQFF
TGCAGTGCTAGAGACCTAGGGACAGACTACAATGAGCAGTTCTTC
>NA|16|TRBD1|TRBJ2-7|TRBV12-3/TRBV12-4
CASSLGGQGEGYEQYF
TGTGCCAGCAGTTTAGGCGGACAGGGAGAGGGTTACGAGCAGTACTTC
>NA|16|NA|TRBJ2-5|TRBV28
CASSLEAGTYQETQYF
TGTGCCAGCAGTTTAGAGGCGGGGACCTACCAAGAGACCCAGTACTTC
>NA|16|NA|TRBJ2-1|TRBV4-3
CASSQIRHTHYNEQFF
TGCGCCAGCAGCCAAATTCGGCACACACACTACAATGAGCAGTTCTTC
>NA|16|TRBD1|TRBJ1-6|TRBV7-2
CASSYNPGQGDSPLHF
TGTGCCAGCAGCTATAATCCGGGACAGGGGGATTCACCCCTCCACTTT
>NA|15|NA|TRBJ2-1|TRBV6-5
CASSSPKEIYNEQFF
TGTGCCAGCAGTTCCCCTAAGGAGATCTACAATGAGCAGTTCTTC
>NA|15|NA|TRBJ2-5|TRBV7-9
CASSSDLGPQETQYF
TGTGCCAGCAGCTCGGATTTGGGTCCCCAAGAGACCCAGTACTTC
>NA|16|NA|TRBJ2-3|TRBV6-5
CASGLHGGRGTDTQYF
TGTGCCAGCGGCTTGCATGGAGGGCGAGGCACAGATACGCAGTATTTT
>few|12|TRBD1|TRBJ2-7|TRBV28
CASSSDRGEQYF
TGTGCCAGCAGCTCGGACAGGGGCGAGCAGTACTTC
>few|13|NA|TRBJ2-7|TRBV10-3
CAISRDKDYEQYF
TGTGCCATCAGCCGGGACAAGGACTACGAGCAGTACTTC
>NA|15|NA|TRBJ2-7|TRBV13
CASSLMGQGPYEQYF
TGTGCCAGCAGCTTAATGGGGCAGGGGCCCTACGAGCAGTACTTC
>few|15|TRBD2|TRBJ2-1|TRBV7-3
CASSPRAGGNNEQFF
TGTGCCAGCAGCCCAAGGGCGGGGGGGAATAATGAGCAGTTCTTC
>NA|15|NA|TRBJ2-5|TRBV7-2
CASSLDAGQYNEQYF
TGTGCCAGCAGCTTAGATGCGGGGCAATACAATGAGCAGTACTTC
>NA|14|NA|TRBJ1-2|TRBV30
CAWSSRGRNYGYTF
TGTGCCTGGAGTAGCCGGGGGCGAAACTATGGCTACACCTTC
>NA|13|NA|TRBJ1-5|TRBV20-1
CSASRDSNQPQHF
TGCAGTGCTAGCAGGGATAGCAATCAGCCCCAGCATTTT
>NA|15|NA|TRBJ2-5|TRBV7-9
CASSPATRVWETQYF
TGTGCCAGCAGCCCCGCAACGAGGGTTTGGGAGACCCAGTACTTC